Shown below are 12 T cell receptor beta chains from a single sample sequenced in a study of T cells after yellow fever vaccination. TCRdb re-derived calls from the 5' RACE reads in MiXCR, one entry per CDR3 protein. The data contain under 350,000 distinct CDR3 sequences, roughly 4% of them singletons. The input for sequencing was PBMCs, taken 5 days after the yellow fever booster vaccination. The receptor set was obtained from a man between 18 and 35 years old who received the YFV17D yellow fever vaccine.

This clonotype was counted ten times or more. V is TRBV7-6 and J is TRBJ2-1, with TRBD1 matching over 7 bases. This CDR3 has 13 residues. Germline V gives CDR1 SGHVS, CDR2 FNYEAQ. Trimming cost V 5 bases and J 6 bases; bases outside gene matches: 4. CDR3 nucleotides: TGTGCCAGCAGCCCAGACAGGGTCAATGAGCAGTTCTTC. It is translated as CASSPDRVNEQFF.

This clonotype was picked up many times. V gene TRBV7-8 combines with J gene TRBJ2-4; possibly TRBD2 for D (5 bases). Germline V gene sequence: CDR1 SGHVS, CDR2 FQNEAQ. The CDR3 is 14 amino acids. V was cut by 5 bases and J by 4 bases, with 12 bases left in between. CDR3: CASSLLSGKNIQYF. DNA for the CDR3: TGTGCCAGCAGCCTCCTCAGCGGTAAAAACATTCAGTACTTC.

This clonotype was recorded at least ten times. This rearrangement joins TRBV27 to TRBJ2-2, with 8 bases matching TRBD2. CDR1 and CDR2 from the germline V gene are MNHEY and SMNVEV (reference sequence). There are 13 residues in the CDR3. After removal of 11 bases from V and 7 bases from J, the junction contained 9 bases not matched to a gene. The CDR3: CARITSGGGELFF. Here the CDR3 DNA reads TGTGCCCGGATCACTAGCGGAGGCGGGGAGCTGTTTTTT.

This clonotype has a count of ten or more. This chain connects TRBV5-1 to TRBJ2-5; possible D gene TRBD2, 6 bases. Germline assignment: CDR1 SGHRS and CDR2 YFSETQ. The CDR3 contains 14 residues. V gave up 7 bases and J gave up 2 bases, with 15 bases separating them. The CDR3 DNA reads TGCGCCAGCCAACACGTCGGGGGACAAGAGACCCAGTACTTC. This codes for CASQHVGGQETQYF.

This clonotype has a handful of counts. This chain joins TRBV4-2 and TRBJ2-5; D not resolved. The CDR3 contains 15 residues. Looked up from germline, CDR1 is LGHNA and CDR2 is YNFKEQ. The V end was cut by 2 bases, the J end by 2 bases, with 12 bases between. CDR3 coding DNA: TGTGCCAGCAGCCAAAGTAGCCGAGGACAAGAGACCCAGTACTTC. It translates to CASSQSSRGQETQYF.

The chain links TRBV20-1 to TRBJ2-7; 10 positions agree with TRBD1. Per the germline V gene, CDR1 is DFQATT and CDR2 is SNEGSKA (reference sequence). V dropped 1 base and J dropped 4; count of bases not matched to a gene: 4. The CDR3 spans 14 residues. The DNA of the CDR3 is TGCAGTGCTAGAGCCGGGACAGGGGTTTACGAGCAGTACTTC. Its translation: CSARAGTGVYEQYF.

In its sample, this clonotype was seen many times. The genes are TRBV6-1 and TRBJ2-7, with D uncertain. CDR3 length: 13 residues. Germline assignment: CDR1 MNHNS and CDR2 SASEGT. The V end lost 2 bases, the J end lost 4 bases, and 9 bases lay between the germline ends. The CDR3 loop is CASSEISRYEQYF. Written as DNA, the CDR3 is TGTGCCAGCAGTGAAATAAGCCGGTACGAGCAGTACTTC.

This clonotype was recorded many times. V usage is TRBV18 and J usage is TRBJ2-5; D possibly matches TRBD1 or TRBD2 (6 bases each). Germline lookup yields CDR1 KGHSH and CDR2 LQKENI. The length of the CDR3 is 15 residues. The V and J ends lost 3 bases and 0 bases respectively, with 11 bases between them. The CDR3: CASSPSRGDQETQYF. For the CDR3, the DNA is TGTGCCAGCTCACCCTCGAGGGGGGACCAAGAGACCCAGTACTTC.

This clonotype was observed at least ten times. The chain carries TRBV28 and TRBJ1-1; D might be TRBD1 (6 bases). From germline, CDR1 is MDHEN and CDR2 SYDVKM. Trimming shortened V by 5 bases and J by 5 bases, and 18 bases separated the two germline ends. This CDR3 is built from 15 residues. Here the CDR3 DNA reads TGTGCCAGCAGTCGGTTTCCAGGGGATTGGACTGAAGCTTTCTTT. Its translation: CASSRFPGDWTEAFF.

This clonotype was seen at least ten times. J is TRBJ2-5 and V is TRBV18; tentatively, D is TRBD1 (6 bases). V dropped 4 bases and J dropped 5 bases, with 11 bases sitting between them. The CDR3 runs to 13 residues. From germline, CDR1 is KGHSH and CDR2 LQKENI. CDR3 in amino acids: CASSRNREETQYF. Written as DNA, the CDR3 is TGTGCCAGCTCACGTAACAGGGAGGAGACCCAGTACTTC.

This clonotype was observed at least ten times. The chain carries TRBV2 and TRBJ1-3, with 8 bases matching TRBD1. V trimming: 7 bases; J trimming: 9 bases; junction bases outside the gene matches: 11. The CDR3 is made up of 14 amino acids. Germline-derived CDR1 and CDR2 are SNHLY and FYNNEI. This chain's CDR3 is CASNPGGPLGTIYF. CDR3 coding DNA: TGTGCCAGCAACCCAGGGGGCCCCCTCGGCACCATATATTTT. The full variable domain, its missing parts supplied by reference TRBV2 and TRBJ1-3, is EPEVTQTPSHQVTQMGQEVILRCVPISNHLYFYWYRQILGQKVEFLVSFYNNEISEKSEIFDDQFSVERPDGSNFTLKIRSTKLEDSAMYFCASNPGGPLGTIYFGEGSWLTVV.

This clonotype was seen just once. The rearrangement joins TRBV7-9 to TRBJ1-2; D remains unclear. The ends were cut back, 6 bases at V and 4 bases at J, with 18 bases in the middle. Germline V gene sequence: CDR1 SEHNR, CDR2 FQNEAQ (reference sequence). This CDR3 is 15 amino acids long. The CDR3 coding sequence is TGTGCCAGCAGTCCCGCCGCAGGAATCCTCTATGGCTACACCTTC. This gives the protein CASSPAAGILYGYTF.